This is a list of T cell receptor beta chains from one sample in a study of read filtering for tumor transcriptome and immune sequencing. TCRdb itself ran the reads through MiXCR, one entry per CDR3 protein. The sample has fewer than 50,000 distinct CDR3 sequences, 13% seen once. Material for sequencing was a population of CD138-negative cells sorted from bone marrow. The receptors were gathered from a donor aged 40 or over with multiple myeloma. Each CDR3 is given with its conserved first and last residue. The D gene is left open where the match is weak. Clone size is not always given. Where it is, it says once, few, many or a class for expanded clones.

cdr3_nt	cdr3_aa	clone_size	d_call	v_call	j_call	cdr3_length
TGTGCCAGCAGCTATGGTCCGGGTCCTACCGAAGAGACCCAGTACTTC	CASSYGPGPTEETQYF	many	NA	TRBV9	TRBJ2-5	16
TGTGCCAGCAGCTCCGAGGGAGGGTTGAGCGAGCAGTACTTC	CASSSEGGLSEQYF	NA	TRBD2	TRBV7-9	TRBJ2-7	14
TGCAGTGTCGTGAGGGGGCGGCCTACCGTGTCGGATACTCAGTATTTT	CSVVRGRPTVSDTQYF	many	TRBD1	TRBV20-1	TRBJ2-3	16
TGTGCCAGCAGTTTTTACAGGCAGACAGATACGCAGTATTTT	CASSFYRQTDTQYF	many	NA	TRBV12-3/TRBV12-4	TRBJ2-3	14
TGTGCCAGCAGCGGACGGACTACACCTAGCACAGATACGCAGTATTTT	CASSGRTTPSTDTQYF	many	NA	TRBV5-8	TRBJ2-3	16
TGCAGCGTTGAAGTAACGAGCGGGACCGCAGATACGCAGTATTTT	CSVEVTSGTADTQYF	many	TRBD2	TRBV29-1	TRBJ2-3	15
TGTGCCAGCACCCCTCCGTGGGGGCAGCCCGGGGAGCTGTTTTTT	CASTPPWGQPGELFF	many	NA	TRBV6-2/TRBV6-3	TRBJ2-2	15
TGCGCCAGCAGCTCCACAGAGATCTCCTACGAGCAGTACTTC	CASSSTEISYEQYF	many	NA	TRBV5-1	TRBJ2-7	14
TGCGCCAGCAGTGAGGCCGGGACTAGCGTTGCAGATACGCAGTATTTT	CASSEAGTSVADTQYF	many	TRBD2	TRBV10-1	TRBJ2-3	16
TGTGCCAGCAGCTATCAGGAGGGCGTAGAGACCCAGTACTTC	CASSYQEGVETQYF	NA	NA	TRBV11-3	TRBJ2-5	14
TGTGCCAGCAGAGGCACGGGAGGTAACATTCAGTACTTC	CASRGTGGNIQYF	few	TRBD2	TRBV3-1	TRBJ2-4	13
TGCAGTGCTAGAGCTACGTTAGGGGAGCTGTTTTTT	CSARATLGELFF	many	NA	TRBV20-1	TRBJ2-2	12
TGTGCCAGCAGTTACTCGCACGAAAACTATGGCTACACCTTC	CASSYSHENYGYTF	many	NA	TRBV6-6	TRBJ1-2	14
TGCGCCAGCAGTGAGTCGGGACTAGCGGGAACCGATGAGCAGTTCTTC	CASSESGLAGTDEQFF	many	TRBD2	TRBV10-1	TRBJ2-1	16
TGTGCCAGCAGTTCCGACCAGACCCAGGTTAGCAATCAGCCCCAGCATTTT	CASSSDQTQVSNQPQHF	many	NA	TRBV6-8	TRBJ1-5	17
TGCAGCGTTCGTGTAAATGAGCAGTTCTTC	CSVRVNEQFF	medium-sized	NA	TRBV29-1	TRBJ2-1	10
TGTGCCAGCAGCTTATTAAGATTGCCCTACGAGCAGTACTTC	CASSLLRLPYEQYF	many	NA	TRBV7-2	TRBJ2-7	14
TGTGCCAGCAGCTTGATCCAGGGCTCCTACAATGAGCAGTTCTTC	CASSLIQGSYNEQFF	few	NA	TRBV7-3	TRBJ2-1	15
TGCAGAGTTGGTTCAGGGGCCCAAGAGACCCAGTACTTC	CRVGSGAQETQYF	NA	NA	TRBV29-1	TRBJ2-5	13
TGCAGTGGCGGAGAGCCCTACGAGCAGTACTTC	CSGGEPYEQYF	many	NA	TRBV29-1	TRBJ2-7	11
TGTGCCAGCAGGGACAGGGCCTCCCCCGATACGCAGTATTTT	CASRDRASPDTQYF	many	TRBD1	TRBV7-2	TRBJ2-3	14
TGTGCCAGCAGTTTATGGGCAACAAGCACAGATACGCAGTATTTT	CASSLWATSTDTQYF	many	NA	TRBV12-3/TRBV12-4	TRBJ2-3	15
TGTGCCAGCGGACTAATAGCGGGAGGGCCTCCCAATGAGCGGTTCTTC	CASGLIAGGPPNERFF	NA	TRBD2	TRBV12-3/TRBV12-4	TRBJ2-1	16
TGTGCCAGCAGCTTGGGACTAGCGGGAGTCCTTTTCTTCAATGAGCAGTTCTTC	CASSLGLAGVLFFNEQFF	NA	TRBD2	TRBV7-8	TRBJ2-1	18
TGTGCCAGCAGGGCAGGGGGCGCTGAAGCTTTCTTT	CASRAGGAEAFF	many	TRBD1	TRBV7-9	TRBJ1-1	12
TGTGCCAGCAGTTACCGACAGGGGCTAGTCAATGAGCAGTTCTTC	CASSYRQGLVNEQFF	many	TRBD1	TRBV6-5	TRBJ2-1	15
TGTGCCAGCAGTGACGGGTCGGCAGATACGCAGTATTTT	CASSDGSADTQYF	many	NA	TRBV6-4	TRBJ2-3	13
TGTGCCAGCAGCCGTAACAATGAGCAGTTCTTC	CASSRNNEQFF	medium-sized	NA	TRBV7-2	TRBJ2-1	11
TGTGCCATCAGTGAACCCGACAGGGGGAGGCCAGATACGCAGTATTTT	CAISEPDRGRPDTQYF	many	TRBD1	TRBV10-3	TRBJ2-3	16
TGTGCCATCAATCAAGGACGGGGCTCAAGTCGGTACGAGCAGTACTTC	CAINQGRGSSRYEQYF	many	NA	TRBV10-3	TRBJ2-7	16
TGTGCTAGCGGGTCTAGCACAGATACGCAGTATTTT	CASGSSTDTQYF	many	NA	TRBV12-5	TRBJ2-3	12
TGTGCCAGCAGCGTCCAGGGAGATGTAGGTCAGCCCCAGCATTTT	CASSVQGDVGQPQHF	many	NA	TRBV9	TRBJ1-5	15
TGCAGTGCTAGAGATCTGGGGGACCACCCCTACGAGCAGTACTTC	CSARDLGDHPYEQYF	many	NA	TRBV20-1	TRBJ2-7	15
TGTGCCAGCAGCTTAGGTTCCAGGGGCAGCGAGCAGTACTTC	CASSLGSRGSEQYF	many	NA	TRBV7-8	TRBJ2-7	14
TGTGCCAGCAGCGGACAGATCAATCAGCCCCAGCATTTT	CASSGQINQPQHF	many	NA	TRBV6-5	TRBJ1-5	13
TGTGCCAGCAGTTACTCGGACAGTGTCACCTACGAGCAGTACTTC	CASSYSDSVTYEQYF	NA	NA	TRBV6-2/TRBV6-3	TRBJ2-7	15
TGTGCCACCCAGTCGACAGGGCCAAACACAGATACGCAGTATTTT	CATQSTGPNTDTQYF	many	TRBD1	TRBV24-1	TRBJ2-3	15
TGCAGCGGGACCGAGAACACTGAAGCTTTCTTT	CSGTENTEAFF	many	NA	TRBV29-1	TRBJ1-1	11
TGTGCCAGCAGCCCCACTGGCAACCCTGCAGCTTTCTTT	CASSPTGNPAAFF	NA	NA	TRBV11-2	TRBJ1-1	13